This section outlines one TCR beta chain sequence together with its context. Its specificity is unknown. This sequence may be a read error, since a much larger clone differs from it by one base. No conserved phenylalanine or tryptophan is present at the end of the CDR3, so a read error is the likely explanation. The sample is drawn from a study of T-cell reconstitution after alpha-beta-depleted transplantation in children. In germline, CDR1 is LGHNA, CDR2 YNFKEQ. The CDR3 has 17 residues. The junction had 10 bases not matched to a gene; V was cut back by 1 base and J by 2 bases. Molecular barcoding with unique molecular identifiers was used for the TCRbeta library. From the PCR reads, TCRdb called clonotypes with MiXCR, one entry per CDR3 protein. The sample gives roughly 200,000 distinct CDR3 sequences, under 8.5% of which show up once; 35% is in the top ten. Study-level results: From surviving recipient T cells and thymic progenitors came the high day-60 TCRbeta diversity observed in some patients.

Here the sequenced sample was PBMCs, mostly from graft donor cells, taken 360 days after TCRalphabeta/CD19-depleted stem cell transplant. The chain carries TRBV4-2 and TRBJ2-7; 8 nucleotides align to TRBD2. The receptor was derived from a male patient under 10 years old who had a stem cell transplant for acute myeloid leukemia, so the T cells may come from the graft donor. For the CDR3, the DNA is TGTGCCAGCAGCCAAGTAGGTGGTCTAGCGGGTCCCTACGAGCAGTACTAC. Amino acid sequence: CASSQVGGLAGPYEQYY.